The clone carrying this T cell receptor beta chain was counted once. This table comes from immunoSEQ multiplex PCR, and its TCRdb copy is limited to in-frame clones, with some not included. The sample shows 200,000 to 250,000 clones, roughly nine tenths of them seen only once. This entry belongs to a study of blood T cell repertoires in COVID-19. Across the study: Whether acute or convalescent, the COVID-19 samples came from the United States, Italy and Spain.

The CDR3 has 14 amino acids. The germline CDR1 and CDR2 sequences are LNHDA and SQIVND (reference sequence). The ends were cut back, 4 bases at V and 6 bases at J, with 13 bases in the middle. The chain carries TRBV19 and TRBJ2-1; D might be TRBD1 (6 bases). Sequenced material: peripheral blood. The clonotype originates from a woman between 50 and 59 years old with acute or convalescent COVID-19. The CDR3 is CASSTPTGFNEQFF. The CDR3 DNA reads TGTGCCAGTAGTACACCCACAGGGTTCAATGAGCAGTTCTTC.